This T cell receptor beta chain was sequenced in a study of T cells in women clearing cervical HPV infection. The study's findings and limits: Associations may precede or follow infection; HPV-specific or memory T cells were not isolated.

On this clone itself: Its antigen remains unidentified. The read ends 3 residues before the CDR3 terminus; that terminus is restored from the germline J gene.

The protocol was immunoSEQ multiplex PCR, while the TCRdb copy is restricted to in-frame clones and leaves out a portion. This sample contains 45,000 to 50,000 clones. Per the germline V gene, CDR1 is SGHVS and CDR2 is FNYEAQ. The CDR3 contains 14 residues. The V end lost 1 base, the J end lost 5 bases, and 11 bases lay between the germline ends. Material for sequencing was blood buffy coat. The chain is built from TRBV7-6 and TRBJ1-2, with a possible D match to TRBD1 (5 bases). This TCR was sampled from a woman aged 18 to 75 with a cervical HPV16 infection that either progressed to CIN3+ or cleared (not recorded which). The CDR3 bases that were read are TGTGCCAGCAGCTTAGATCGGGGGGGGTATGGC. Its translation is CASSLDRGGYG. The whole CDR3 reads CASSLDRGGYGYTF.